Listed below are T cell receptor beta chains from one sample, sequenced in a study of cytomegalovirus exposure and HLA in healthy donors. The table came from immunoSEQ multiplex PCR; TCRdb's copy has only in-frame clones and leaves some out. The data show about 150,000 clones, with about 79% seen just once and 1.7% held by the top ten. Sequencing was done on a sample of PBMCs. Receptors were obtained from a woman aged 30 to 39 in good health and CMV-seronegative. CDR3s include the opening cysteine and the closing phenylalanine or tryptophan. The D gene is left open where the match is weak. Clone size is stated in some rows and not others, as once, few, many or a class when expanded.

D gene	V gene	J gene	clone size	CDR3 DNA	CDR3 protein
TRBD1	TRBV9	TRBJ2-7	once	TGTGCCAGCAGCGTAGATTTAGGGACAGGAGCCTACGAGCAGTACTTC	CASSVDLGTGAYEQYF
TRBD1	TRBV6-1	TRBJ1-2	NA	TGTGCCAGCAGAGGGACAGGCGTCGCAAACTATGGCTACACCTTC	CASRGTGVANYGYTF
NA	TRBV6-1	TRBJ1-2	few	TGTGCCAGCAGTGCAGGTTTTGACAAAAATCTTTATGGCTACACCTTC	CASSAGFDKNLYGYTF
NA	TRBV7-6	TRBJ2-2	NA	TGTGCCAGCAGCTTAGCGCCGGGGGTGAACACCGGGGAGCTGTTTTTT	CASSLAPGVNTGELFF
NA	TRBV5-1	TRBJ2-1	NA	TGCGCCAGCAGCTCGGGCTCCTACAATGAGCAGTTCTTC	CASSSGSYNEQFF
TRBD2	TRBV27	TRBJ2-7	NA	TGTGCCAGCAGCCGACTAGCGGGGGTTTACGAGCAGTACTTC	CASSRLAGVYEQYF
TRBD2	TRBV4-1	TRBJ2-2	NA	TGCGCCAGCAGCCAAAATTTGGGAAAGCGGGGGGGCGACACCGGGGAGCTGTTTTTT	CASSQNLGKRGGDTGELFF
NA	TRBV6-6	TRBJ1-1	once	TGTGCCAGCAGTTATTCCAACACAGCGAACACTGAAGCTTTCTTT	CASSYSNTANTEAFF
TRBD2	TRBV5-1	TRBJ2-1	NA	TGCGCCAGCAGTTGGACTAGCGGGGGGGCCTACAATGAGCAGTTCTTC	CASSWTSGGAYNEQFF
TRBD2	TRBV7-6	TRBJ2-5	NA	TGTGCCAGCAGCCGTAGCGGGGGCCGTCCGGAGACCCAGTACTTC	CASSRSGGRPETQYF
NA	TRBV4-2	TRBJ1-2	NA	TGTGCCAGCAGCCACTTGAAAGGACAGCTCAACTATGGCTACACCTTC	CASSHLKGQLNYGYTF
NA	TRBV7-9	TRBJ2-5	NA	TGTGCCAGCAGCTGGATCGGGCAGGGGCGGTTTGGGACCCAGTACTTC	CASSWIGQGRFGTQYF
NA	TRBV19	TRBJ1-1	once	TGTGCCAGTAGTCCCTGGACAGAGAACACTGAAGCTTTCTTT	CASSPWTENTEAFF
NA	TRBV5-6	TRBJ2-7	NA	TGTGCCAGCAGTTATAGGGCGGGGACCTACGAGCAGTACTTC	CASSYRAGTYEQYF
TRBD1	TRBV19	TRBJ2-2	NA	TGTGCCACGGGACAGGGGAACCCGAACACCGGGGAGCTGTTTTTT	CATGQGNPNTGELFF
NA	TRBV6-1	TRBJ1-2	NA	TGTGCCAGCAGTGACCTGACAGGCTATGGCTACACCTTC	CASSDLTGYGYTF
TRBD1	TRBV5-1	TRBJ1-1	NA	TGCGCCAGCAGCTTCCGACAGGGGGGCCCGTCGAGTACTGAAGCTTTCTTT	CASSFRQGGPSSTEAFF